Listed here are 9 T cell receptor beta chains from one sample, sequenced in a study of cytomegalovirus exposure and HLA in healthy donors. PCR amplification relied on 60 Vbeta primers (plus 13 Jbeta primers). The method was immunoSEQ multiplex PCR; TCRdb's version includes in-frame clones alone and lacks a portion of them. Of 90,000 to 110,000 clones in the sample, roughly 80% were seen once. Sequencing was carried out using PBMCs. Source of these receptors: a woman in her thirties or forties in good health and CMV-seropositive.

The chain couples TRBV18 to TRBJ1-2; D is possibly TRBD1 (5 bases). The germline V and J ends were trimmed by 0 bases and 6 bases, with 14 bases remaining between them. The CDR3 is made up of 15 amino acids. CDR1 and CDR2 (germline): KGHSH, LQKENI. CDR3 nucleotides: TGTGCCAGCTCACCACCGACAGACACCTTCAATGGCTACACCTTC. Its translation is CASSPPTDTFNGYTF.

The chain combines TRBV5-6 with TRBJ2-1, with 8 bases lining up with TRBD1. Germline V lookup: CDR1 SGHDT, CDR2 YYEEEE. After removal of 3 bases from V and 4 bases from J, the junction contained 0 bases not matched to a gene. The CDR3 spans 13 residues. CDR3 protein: CASSWTGYNEQFF. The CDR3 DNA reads TGTGCCAGCAGCTGGACAGGGTACAATGAGCAGTTCTTC.

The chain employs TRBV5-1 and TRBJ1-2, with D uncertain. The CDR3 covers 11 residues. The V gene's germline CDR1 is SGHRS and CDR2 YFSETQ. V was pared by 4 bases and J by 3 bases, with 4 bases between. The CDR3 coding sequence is TGCGCCAGCAGCAGAGACTATGGCTACACCTTC. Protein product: CASSRDYGYTF.

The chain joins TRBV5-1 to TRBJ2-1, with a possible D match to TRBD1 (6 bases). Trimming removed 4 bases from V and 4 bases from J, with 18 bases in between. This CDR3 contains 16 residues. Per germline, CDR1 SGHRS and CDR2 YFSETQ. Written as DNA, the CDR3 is TGCGCCAGCAGCCCCCGTCGGGGACAATTGTACAATGAGCAGTTCTTC. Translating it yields CASSPRRGQLYNEQFF.

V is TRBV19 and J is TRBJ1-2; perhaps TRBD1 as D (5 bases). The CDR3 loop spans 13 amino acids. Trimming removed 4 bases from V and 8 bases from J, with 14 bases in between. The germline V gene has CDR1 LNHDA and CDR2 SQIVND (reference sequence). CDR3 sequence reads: CASSSMGLEGYTF. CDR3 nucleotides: TGTGCCAGTAGTAGTATGGGGCTCGAGGGCTACACCTTC.

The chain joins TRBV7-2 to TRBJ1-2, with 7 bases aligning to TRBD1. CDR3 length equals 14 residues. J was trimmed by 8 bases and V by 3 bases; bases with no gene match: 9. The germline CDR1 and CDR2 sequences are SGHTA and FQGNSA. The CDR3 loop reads CASSFTGVSVGYTF. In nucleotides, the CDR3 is TGTGCCAGCAGCTTTACAGGGGTCTCGGTCGGCTACACCTTC.

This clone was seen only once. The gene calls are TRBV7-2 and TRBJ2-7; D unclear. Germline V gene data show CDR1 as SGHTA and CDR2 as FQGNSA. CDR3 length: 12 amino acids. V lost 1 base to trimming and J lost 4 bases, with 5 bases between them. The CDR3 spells CASSLDLYEQYF. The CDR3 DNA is TGTGCCAGCAGCTTAGACTTGTACGAGCAGTACTTC. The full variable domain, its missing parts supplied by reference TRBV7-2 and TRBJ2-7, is GAGVSQSPSNKVTEKGKDVELRCDPISGHTALYWYRQSLGQGLEFLIYFQGNSAPDKSGLPSDRFSAERTGGSVSTLTIQRTQQEDSAVYLCASSLDLYEQYFGPGTRLTVT.

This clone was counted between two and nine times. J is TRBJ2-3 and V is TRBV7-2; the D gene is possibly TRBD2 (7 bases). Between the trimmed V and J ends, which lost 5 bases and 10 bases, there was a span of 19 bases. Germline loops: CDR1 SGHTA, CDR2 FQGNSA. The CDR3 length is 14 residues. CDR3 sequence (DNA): TGTGCCAGCAGCCGTAGGGGGGAGGGCCGGGCGCAGTATTTT. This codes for CASSRRGEGRAQYF.

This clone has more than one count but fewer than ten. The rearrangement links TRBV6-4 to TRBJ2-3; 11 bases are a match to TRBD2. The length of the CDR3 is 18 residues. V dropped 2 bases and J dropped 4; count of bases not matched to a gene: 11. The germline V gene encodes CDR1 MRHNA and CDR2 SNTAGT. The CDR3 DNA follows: TGTGCCAGCAGTGACGAGGCTAGCGGGAGGCCGGGGCCAGATACGCAGTATTTT. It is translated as CASSDEASGRPGPDTQYF.